This T cell receptor (beta chain) was sequenced during a study of Graves' ophthalmopathy and Graves' hyperthyroidism. Beta-chain TCR CDR3 regions were amplified from RNA transcripts. First-round RT-PCR with HTBI primers preceded a second-round multiplex PCR. TCRdb called the multiplex PCR reads again in MiXCR, with one record for every CDR3 protein. The sample records some 1.1 million distinct CDR3 sequences, 35% to 45% being singletons. Study-wide findings and caveats: In blood, most expanded thyroid clonotypes above 0.001 frequency were also detected.

Between the trimmed V and J ends, which lost 5 bases and 5 bases, there was a span of 16 bases. This CDR3 region has 14 residues. Per germline, CDR1 SEHNR and CDR2 FQNEAQ (reference sequence). This clonotype came up many times. What it recognizes is unknown. This chain joins TRBV7-9 and TRBJ2-7, with D maybe TRBD2 (6 bases). The sequence was obtained from an adult man with Graves' hyperthyroidism. What was sequenced was peripheral blood or thyroid tissue (not recorded which). The CDR3 protein is CASSRVGREDEQYF. In nucleotides, the CDR3 is TGTGCCAGCAGCCGCGTAGGCAGGGAGGACGAGCAGTACTTC.